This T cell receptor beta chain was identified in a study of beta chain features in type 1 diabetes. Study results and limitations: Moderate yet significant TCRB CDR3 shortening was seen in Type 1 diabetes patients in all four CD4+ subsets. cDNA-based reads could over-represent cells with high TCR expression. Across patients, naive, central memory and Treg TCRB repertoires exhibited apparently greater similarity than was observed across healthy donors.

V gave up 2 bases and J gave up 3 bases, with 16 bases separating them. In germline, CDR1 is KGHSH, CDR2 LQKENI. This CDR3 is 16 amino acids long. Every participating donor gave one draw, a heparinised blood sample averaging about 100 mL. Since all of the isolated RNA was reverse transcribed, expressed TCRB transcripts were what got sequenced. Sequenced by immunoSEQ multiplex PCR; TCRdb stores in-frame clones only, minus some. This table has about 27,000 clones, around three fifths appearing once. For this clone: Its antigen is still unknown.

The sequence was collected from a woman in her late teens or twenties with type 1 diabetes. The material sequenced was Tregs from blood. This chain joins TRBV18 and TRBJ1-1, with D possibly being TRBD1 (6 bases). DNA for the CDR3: TGTGCCAGCTCACCAATGAGGACAGCAGGCGACACTGAAGCTTTCTTT. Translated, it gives CASSPMRTAGDTEAFF.